This TCR beta chain was obtained from a study of blood T cell repertoires in COVID-19. The overall study: The study drew acute and convalescent COVID-19 samples from the United States, Italy and Spain. Sources were T cells, B-cell-depleted T cells, or PBMCs; the material itself was cDNA or gDNA.

Study processing details: Amplification with reference gene primers provided the estimates of nucleated cell counts. Assay: immunoSEQ multiplex PCR; the TCRdb copy retains only in-frame clones and omits some. V, J and clone size are taken as reported in that table, and D and trimming were inferred from the DNA itself. The table records 210,000 or so clones, approximately 84% of them present only once. The CDR3 runs 12 residues. V lost 4 bases, J lost 8 bases, and 8 bases lay in between. From germline, CDR1 is MNHEY and CDR2 SVGEGT. The rearrangement joins TRBV6-2 or TRBV6-3 to TRBJ1-4; D gene ambiguous. The sequencing sample was made of peripheral blood. This clonotype was sampled from a woman in her forties or fifties with active or convalescent COVID-19. The CDR3 DNA is TGTGCCAGCAGTTTGACTTGGGAAAAACTGTTTTTT. It encodes CASSLTWEKLFF.